The 15 T cell receptor beta chains listed next were all sequenced from one sample in a study of blood T cell repertoires in COVID-19. The assay was immunoSEQ multiplex PCR, and TCRdb's table has in-frame clones only and misses some. The repertoire holds about 250,000 clones, with around 86% as singletons. The source material was PBMCs or T cells enriched from blood (not recorded which). The receptor source for this set is a woman between 45 and 60 years old who had recovered from COVID-19.

V gene TRBV9 combines with J gene TRBJ2-7; the D is unclear. From germline, CDR1 is SGDLS and CDR2 YYNGEE. The CDR3 spans 13 residues. V lost 5 bases, J lost 6 bases, and 15 bases lay in between. The CDR3 DNA is TGTGCCAGCAGTCGCGAGCCGTGGTTCGAGCAGTACTTC. Amino acid sequence: CASSREPWFEQYF.

J is TRBJ1-5 and V is TRBV6-2 or TRBV6-3; possible D gene TRBD1, 5 bases. The CDR3 is 13 residues long. V gave up 2 bases and J gave up 7 bases, with 9 bases separating them. Germline V lookup: CDR1 MNHEY, CDR2 SVGEGT. In DNA form, the CDR3 reads TGTGCCAGCAGTTACACAGGTCCGCAGCCCCAGCATTTT. As protein: CASSYTGPQPQHF.

The rearrangement links TRBV5-1 to TRBJ1-5, with D perhaps matching TRBD1 (5 bases). Germline V gene sequence: CDR1 SGHRS, CDR2 YFSETQ. The V end was cut by 0 bases, the J end by 6 bases, with 13 bases between. This CDR3 spans 15 amino acids. CDR3 nucleotide sequence: TGCGCCAGCAGCTTGGGGCAGGGTTCAATTCAGCCCCAGCATTTT. Protein product: CASSLGQGSIQPQHF.

The chain employs TRBV5-1 and TRBJ2-1; the match to TRBD1 covers 9 bases. The CDR3 loop spans 16 amino acids. Trimming cost V 2 bases and J 4 bases; bases outside gene matches: 7. CDR1 and CDR2 from the germline V gene are SGHRS and YFSETQ. CDR3 residues: CASSFDPTGGYNEQFF. In DNA form, the CDR3 reads TGCGCCAGCAGCTTCGACCCGACAGGGGGGTACAATGAGCAGTTCTTC.

J is TRBJ2-5 and V is TRBV12-5, with a weak D call TRBD2 (5 bases). The CDR3 runs 19 residues. V was clipped by 3 bases and J by 2 bases, with 25 bases between them. CDR1 and CDR2 from the germline V gene are LGHNT and FRNRAP. The CDR3 loop is CASGFIPGSTLRDQETQYF. DNA for the CDR3: TGTGCTAGTGGTTTTATACCGGGGTCAACCCTACGGGATCAAGAGACCCAGTACTTC.

Only one count was recorded for this clone. CDR3 sequence: CAATGERNQPQHF. The CDR3 nucleotides read TGTGCCGCAACAGGGGAGAGAAATCAGCCCCAGCATTTT. The V and J genes are TRBV10-3 and TRBJ1-5, with 7 bases identical to TRBD1. The V and J ends lost 11 bases and 4 bases, in that order; junction bases with no gene match: 8. This CDR3 region has 13 residues. Germline V gene data show CDR1 as ENHRY and CDR2 as SYGVKD.

Remarks on this clone: The same CDR3 can be traced to other DNA sequences in this sample. The V and J genes are TRBV5-1 and TRBJ1-4, with D perhaps TRBD1 (5 bases). Germline CDR1 and CDR2: SGHRS and YFSETQ. This CDR3 has 13 amino acids. Trimming took 4 bases from V and 8 from J, leaving 12 bases between them. Written as DNA, the CDR3 is TGCGCCAGCAGCCGCGGGACTTCCGAAAAACTGTTTTTT. Translation: CASSRGTSEKLFF.

The V and J genes are TRBV5-6 and TRBJ2-7; 9 positions match TRBD1. Germline assignment: CDR1 SGHDT and CDR2 YYEEEE. Trimming cost V 2 bases and J 2 bases; bases outside gene matches: 2. The CDR3 runs 14 residues. The DNA of the CDR3 is TGTGCCAGCAGCTTTGGGACAGGGCCCTACGAGCAGTACTTC. Its protein product is CASSFGTGPYEQYF.

The genes are TRBV29-1 and TRBJ1-2; tentatively, D is TRBD1 (5 bases). The ends were cut back, 4 bases at V and 5 bases at J, with 17 bases in the middle. This CDR3 region has 14 residues. Germline V gene sequence: CDR1 SQVTM, CDR2 ANQGSEA. CDR3 loop: CSVVVGGSGYGYTF. CDR3 DNA sequence: TGCAGCGTTGTCGTGGGGGGTTCGGGATATGGCTACACCTTC.

The chain has TRBV3-1 (or the pseudogene TRBV3-2) and TRBJ1-2, with D possibly being TRBD1 (5 bases). V was clipped by 4 bases and J by 7 bases, with 13 bases between them. The CDR3 loop spans 13 amino acids. Germline CDR1 is LGHDT and CDR2 is YNNKEL (reference sequence). This CDR3 reads CASSPWTRGGYTF. The CDR3, as DNA: TGTGCCAGCAGCCCGTGGACAAGAGGTGGCTACACCTTC.

This clone was seen more than once but under ten times. The genes are TRBV5-4 and TRBJ1-1; the match to TRBD1 covers 10 bases. The CDR3 is 15 residues long. V was pared by 1 base and J by 6 bases, with 6 bases of the junction left unmatched. Germline loops: CDR1 SGHNT, CDR2 YYREEE (reference sequence). CDR3 sequence: CASSLFGQGVSEAFF. CDR3 DNA: TGTGCCAGCAGCTTGTTCGGACAGGGGGTGTCTGAAGCTTTCTTT. Full variable domain (rest looked up from reference TRBV5-4 and TRBJ1-1): ETGVTQSPTHLIKTRGQQVTLRCSSQSGHNTVSWYQQALGQGPQFIFQYYREEENGRGNFPPRFSGLQFPNYSSELNVNALELDDSALYLCASSLFGQGVSEAFFGQGTRLTVV.

The chain couples TRBV4-1 to TRBJ1-1, with TRBD1 matching 10 bases. Germline V gene data show CDR1 as MGHRA and CDR2 as YSYEKL. The CDR3 has 14 amino acids. After removal of 5 bases from V and 5 bases from J, the junction contained 5 bases not matched to a gene. CDR3 in DNA: TGCGCCAGCAGCGAAGGACAGGGGGTGACTGAAGCTTTCTTT. Encoded protein: CASSEGQGVTEAFF.

The chain combines TRBV4-1 with TRBJ1-1; D unclear. The germline V gene encodes CDR1 MGHRA and CDR2 YSYEKL. Trimming removed 0 bases from V and 2 bases from J, with 10 bases in between. The CDR3 totals 15 residues. CDR3 in DNA: TGCGCCAGCAGCCAAGAAATCTCAGTCAACACTGAAGCTTTCTTT. Translating it yields CASSQEISVNTEAFF.

The chain couples TRBV2 to TRBJ2-3, with 8 bases aligning to TRBD1. The junction had 9 bases not matched to a gene; V was cut back by 2 bases and J by 11 bases. This CDR3 is 14 amino acids long. CDR1 is SNHLY and CDR2 is FYNNEI in the germline V gene. The CDR3 DNA reads as TGTGCCAGCAGTGAACCCTGGACAGGGAAGGGGCAGTATTTT. It translates to CASSEPWTGKGQYF.

The chain couples TRBV30 to TRBJ1-1, with D perhaps matching TRBD1 (6 bases). The V and J ends lost 2 bases and 7 bases respectively, with 11 bases between them. The germline gives CDR1 GTSNPN, CDR2 SVGIG (reference sequence). The CDR3 is 12 residues long. As DNA, the CDR3 is TGTGCCTGGAGTATCGTCAGGGGTGAAGCTTTCTTT. It is translated as CAWSIVRGEAFF.